The following is a T cell receptor (beta chain) sequence with its context. The entry originates in a study of blood T cell repertoires in COVID-19. Original analysis: Amplification from reference gene primers served as the basis for estimated nucleated cell counts. Assay used: immunoSEQ multiplex PCR; TCRdb lists only in-frame clones, some missing. That table supplies the V and J calls and clone size; D and trimming were determined from the DNA. The sample lists 55,000 to 65,000 clones, roughly 93% occurring once. V was pared by 1 base and J by 5 bases, with 5 bases between. The CDR3 has 12 amino acids. The germline V gene has CDR1 KGHSH and CDR2 LQKENI.

The genes are TRBV18 and TRBJ2-5, with D possibly TRBD2 on 5 matching bases. Sequencing used peripheral blood. The clonotype was recovered from a human donor in a cohort sampled during active COVID-19. The CDR3 DNA follows: TGTGCCAGCTCACCACGGGAGGAGACCCAGTACTTC. Its translation is CASSPREETQYF.